Below are 31 T cell receptor beta chains sequenced from a single sample in a study of technical replicates of blood from several donors. Sequenced by immunoSEQ multiplex PCR; TCRdb stores in-frame clones only, minus some. The repertoire includes approximately 60,000 clones, just under 90% of them detected once, and 4% to 6.5% sits in the top ten. The sample taken for sequencing was PBMCs. The receptors derive from a human donor in good health. Some clones in this sample may be carry-over from other donors' samples.

The chain uses TRBV6-6 and TRBJ2-4; D may be TRBD2 (5 bases). The germline CDR1 and CDR2 sequences are MNHNY and SVGAGI (reference sequence). V shed 4 bases and J shed 3 bases, with 13 bases lying between them. This CDR3 is 15 amino acids long. CDR3 nucleotides: TGTGCCAGCAGTTGGATATCCGGAGGCAAAAACATTCAGTACTTC. It translates to CASSWISGGKNIQYF.

The sample holds one count of this clone. CDR3 in amino acids: CASSRDRNTEAFF. CDR3 nucleotides: TGTGCCAGCAGTCGGGACAGGAACACTGAAGCTTTCTTT. The V call is TRBV11-2, the J call TRBJ1-1; TRBD1 matches 7 bases. The CDR3 is 13 amino acids. Trimming removed 6 bases from V and 1 base from J; junction bases left unmatched: 2. Looked up from germline, CDR1 is SGHAT and CDR2 is FQNNGV.

The gene calls are TRBV6-1 and TRBJ1-5; D unresolved. Trimming took off 3 bases at V and 9 bases at J, with 15 bases between the two ends. Germline V CDR1 and CDR2: MNHNS, SASEGT. The CDR3 contains 14 residues. CDR3 DNA: TGTGCCAGCAGTGACCGGGAAAAGGAAAGGCCCCAGCATTTT. Translated: CASSDREKERPQHF.

V usage is TRBV5-6 and J usage is TRBJ1-2; a possible D gene is TRBD1 (5 bases). The CDR3 consists of 17 residues. V lost 1 base to trimming and J lost 0 bases, with 16 bases between them. Per germline, CDR1 SGHDT and CDR2 YYEEEE. CDR3: CASSLYQGEASNYGYTF. The CDR3, as DNA: TGTGCCAGCAGCTTGTATCAGGGCGAAGCCTCTAACTATGGCTACACCTTC.

This chain uses TRBV7-2 with TRBJ2-1, with 7 nucleotides matching TRBD2. Germline V gene sequence: CDR1 SGHTA, CDR2 FQGNSA. Losses at the gene ends were 7 bases for V and 6 bases for J; bases not matched to a gene: 12. The CDR3 extends over 15 amino acids. CDR3 loop: CASTVLGRAVNEQFF. The CDR3 nucleotides are TGTGCCAGCACCGTGCTGGGGAGGGCGGTCAATGAGCAGTTCTTC.

The rearrangement links TRBV7-9 to TRBJ2-7, with D uncertain. In germline, CDR1 is SEHNR, CDR2 FQNEAQ (reference sequence). The CDR3 spans 15 residues. V shed 4 bases and J shed 3 bases, with 16 bases lying between them. CDR3 loop: CASSSPNPQHYEQYF. The DNA for the CDR3 is TGTGCCAGCAGCTCCCCAAACCCACAGCACTACGAGCAGTACTTC.

The J gene is TRBJ2-6, the V gene TRBV19; D is possibly TRBD1 (5 bases). V was cut by 5 bases and J by 2 bases, with 7 bases left in between. The CDR3 sequence is 14 residues long. Germline V CDR1 and CDR2: LNHDA, SQIVND (reference sequence). In nucleotides, the CDR3 is TGTGCCAGTAGTCAGGGTGCTGGGGCCAACGTCCTGACTTTC. This translates into CASSQGAGANVLTF.

The V and J genes are TRBV11-2 and TRBJ2-7; D perhaps matches TRBD1 (6 bases). Germline V gives CDR1 SGHAT, CDR2 FQNNGV. The CDR3 totals 14 residues. The V end was cut by 1 base, the J end by 2 bases, with 9 bases between. This CDR3 is CASSLGQGTYEQYF. For the CDR3, the DNA is TGTGCCAGCAGCTTAGGTCAGGGGACCTACGAGCAGTACTTC.

The V and J genes are TRBV18 and TRBJ2-7; D may be TRBD2 (6 bases). V lost 3 bases and J 0 bases, leaving 9 bases between the germline ends. Germline V gene lookup returns CDR1 KGHSH and CDR2 LQKENI. The CDR3 consists of 14 residues. CDR3 DNA: TGTGCCAGCTCACCGGACTATAGCTCCTACGAGCAGTACTTC. This codes for CASSPDYSSYEQYF.

The chain has TRBV20-1 and TRBJ1-1; 7 bases agree with TRBD1. This CDR3 comprises 10 residues. Germline-derived CDR1 and CDR2 are DFQATT and SNEGSKA (reference sequence). V shed 2 bases and J 13 bases; nucleotides not matched to a gene: 4. The CDR3 sequence: CSARSGGLFF. CDR3 DNA sequence: TGCAGTGCTAGATCAGGGGGACTTTTCTTT.

The chain has TRBV19 and TRBJ2-7; TRBD2 matches 12 bases. J lost 5 bases, V lost 3 bases, and 2 bases had no gene match. CDR1 is LNHDA, CDR2 SQIVND, per germline (reference sequence). This CDR3 is built from 14 residues. Here the CDR3 reads CASSILAGGNEQYF. Here the CDR3 DNA reads TGTGCCAGTAGTATCCTAGCGGGAGGGAACGAGCAGTACTTC.

The chain uses TRBV2 and TRBJ2-5, with 10 bases identical to TRBD2. With 2 bases clipped from V and 5 bases from J, the junction kept 5 bases outside the gene matches. The CDR3 runs 15 residues. Germline CDR1 reads SNHLY; CDR2 reads FYNNEI. This chain's CDR3 is CASSELSGGAETQYF. The DNA of the CDR3 is TGTGCCAGCAGTGAATTGAGCGGGGGGGCGGAGACCCAGTACTTC. Complete variable domain (other parts from reference TRBV2 and TRBJ2-5): EPEVTQTPSHQVTQMGQEVILRCVPISNHLYFYWYRQILGQKVEFLVSFYNNEISEKSEIFDDQFSVERPDGSNFTLKIRSTKLEDSAMYFCASSELSGGAETQYFGPGTRLLVL.

The rearrangement uses TRBV5-5 and TRBJ2-7, with 9 bases matching TRBD2. The CDR3 is made up of 17 amino acids. The V gene's germline CDR1 is SGHKS and CDR2 YYEKEE (reference sequence). V trimming: 1 base; J trimming: 0 bases; junction bases outside the gene matches: 8. The CDR3 reads CASSLRLASGTSYEQYF. The CDR3 coding sequence is TGTGCCAGCAGCTTGCGCTTGGCTAGCGGGACCTCCTACGAGCAGTACTTC. The full variable domain, rest sourced from reference TRBV5-5 and TRBJ2-7, is DAGVTQSPTHLIKTRGQQVTLRCSPISGHKSVSWYQQVLGQGPQFIFQYYEKEERGRGNFPDRFSARQFPNYSSELNVNALLLGDSALYLCASSLRLASGTSYEQYFGPGTRLTVT.

The gene calls are TRBV29-1 and TRBJ1-4; possibly TRBD1 for D (6 bases). The CDR3 extends over 14 amino acids. V was clipped by 4 bases and J by 7 bases, with 16 bases between them. The germline gives CDR1 SQVTM, CDR2 ANQGSEA. For the CDR3, the DNA is TGCAGCGTTGTACCGCGGGGGGGCGGTGAAAAACTGTTTTTT. This sequence encodes CSVVPRGGGEKLFF. The whole variable domain, remainder taken from reference TRBV29-1 and TRBJ1-4, is SAVISQKPSRDICQRGTSLTIQCQVDSQVTMMFWYRQQPGQSLTLIATANQGSEATYESGFVIDKFPISRPNLTFSTLTVSNMSPEDSSIYLCSVVPRGGGEKLFFGSGTQLSVL.

The rearrangement joins TRBV5-4 to TRBJ2-3; 8 positions agree with TRBD2. This CDR3 comprises 16 residues. V gave up 1 base and J gave up 4 bases; unmatched junction bases: 8. Germline V gene lookup returns CDR1 SGHNT and CDR2 YYREEE (reference sequence). CDR3 sequence (DNA): TGTGCCAGCAGCTTGTTATCGGGAGGGGCAGCAGATACGCAGTATTTT. Protein: CASSLLSGGAADTQYF.

The CDR3 coding sequence is TGCGCCAGCAGCTTGGCGGGAGGGGACACCGGGGAGCTGTTTTTT. Protein sequence: CASSLAGGDTGELFF. The chain combines TRBV5-1 with TRBJ2-2; 8 bases match TRBD2. The V segment lost 0 bases and the J segment 3 bases; nucleotides outside the gene matches: 1. The CDR3 covers 15 residues. CDR1 is SGHRS, CDR2 YFSETQ, per germline.

V usage is TRBV9 and J usage is TRBJ2-5; perhaps TRBD2 as D (6 bases). The CDR3 contains 14 residues. The germline V and J ends were trimmed by 4 bases and 0 bases, with 10 bases remaining between them. CDR1 is SGDLS and CDR2 is YYNGEE in the germline V gene. The CDR3 sequence: CASSPIADQETQYF. CDR3 DNA sequence: TGTGCCAGCAGCCCGATAGCGGACCAAGAGACCCAGTACTTC.

V and J are TRBV27 and TRBJ2-7, with TRBD1 as a possible D gene (7 bases). The CDR3 has 14 amino acids. Germline CDR1 reads MNHEY; CDR2 reads SMNVEV (reference sequence). V lost 5 bases, J lost 2 bases, and 13 bases lay in between. The CDR3 region is CASSAGQSTYEQYF. In DNA, the CDR3 is TGTGCCAGCAGTGCGGGACAGTCGACCTACGAGCAGTACTTC.

The chain links TRBV6-5 to TRBJ2-7; no reliable D call. Trimming shortened V by 4 bases and J by 11 bases, and 9 bases separated the two germline ends. CDR1 and CDR2 (germline): MNHEY, SVGAGI. This CDR3 region has 10 residues. CDR3 nucleotide sequence: TGTGCCAGCAGTTTCCGGTCGAAGTACTTC. Translation: CASSFRSKYF.

The genes are TRBV10-3 and TRBJ1-1, with D possibly TRBD1 on 5 matching bases. Germline assignment: CDR1 ENHRY and CDR2 SYGVKD. The CDR3 is made up of 12 amino acids. V was shortened by 11 bases and J by 8 bases, with 18 bases between the two germline ends. As DNA, the CDR3 is TGTGCCGCCAGGGAAGGCGGCTTAGAAGCTTTCTTT. This sequence encodes CAAREGGLEAFF.

The chain carries TRBV18 and TRBJ1-1; possible D gene TRBD1, 6 bases. Germline CDR1 and CDR2: KGHSH and LQKENI. This CDR3 comprises 18 residues. Trimming took 4 bases from V and 2 from J, leaving 23 bases between them. CDR3 nucleotide sequence: TGTGCCAGCTCACTGTACAAACCGGGGGGCGGTCTTAACACTGAAGCTTTCTTT. Translation gives CASSLYKPGGGLNTEAFF.

The genes are TRBV4-2 and TRBJ2-2; TRBD1 agrees at 12 bases. CDR1 and CDR2 from the germline V gene are LGHNA and YNFKEQ. The CDR3 covers 18 residues. V lost 1 base and J lost 6; bases outside the gene matches: 9. CDR3 loop: CASSQVLGTGGAPGELFF. CDR3 DNA: TGTGCCAGCAGCCAAGTTCTTGGGACAGGGGGCGCCCCCGGGGAGCTGTTTTTT.

This clone has just a few counts. The chain employs TRBV30 and TRBJ1-5; D remains ambiguous. Trimming pared 0 bases from V and 5 bases from J, leaving 8 bases between. CDR1 is GTSNPN, CDR2 SVGIG, per germline (reference sequence). This CDR3 contains 13 residues. DNA of the CDR3: TGTGCCTGGAGTGTCGGGTTGGATCAGCCCCAGCATTTT. Translating gives CAWSVGLDQPQHF.

The CDR3 protein is CASSQGGAAEAFF. In nucleotides, the CDR3 is TGTGCCAGCAGCCAAGGGGGCGCGGCTGAAGCTTTCTTT. The chain employs TRBV14 and TRBJ1-1, with a tentative D call TRBD1 (5 bases). Germline values: CDR1 SGHDN, CDR2 FVKESK. The V and J ends lost 1 base and 6 bases respectively, with 9 bases between them. The CDR3 contains 13 residues.

The chain employs TRBV11-2 and TRBJ2-7; 9 nucleotides line up with TRBD1. This CDR3 is 15 amino acids long. V trimming: 3 bases; J trimming: 1 base; junction bases outside the gene matches: 4. The germline V gene has CDR1 SGHAT and CDR2 FQNNGV. CDR3 region: CASSFGTGYSYEQYF. Here the CDR3 DNA reads TGTGCCAGCAGCTTCGGGACAGGGTATTCCTACGAGCAGTACTTC. Using reference TRBV11-2 and TRBJ2-7 for the parts outside the CDR3, the full variable domain is EAGVAQSPRYKIIEKRQSVAFWCNPISGHATLYWYQQILGQGPKLLIQFQNNGVVDDSQLPKDRFSAERLKGVDSTLKIQPAKLEDSAVYLCASSFGTGYSYEQYFGPGTRLTVT.

The rearrangement links TRBV13 to TRBJ2-7; 8 positions match TRBD2. Germline CDR1 and CDR2: PRHDT and FYEKMQ (reference sequence). V was pared by 6 bases and J by 2 bases, with 18 bases of the junction left unmatched. CDR3 length: 18 amino acids. The CDR3 nucleotides are TGTGCCAGCAGTTCGAGGGGCTATCTAGCGGGTACACCCTACGAGCAGTACTTC. This encodes CASSSRGYLAGTPYEQYF.

This clone was observed once. This chain links TRBV7-8 with TRBJ1-5; D might be TRBD1 (6 bases). Deletions cut 1 base from V and 6 bases from J, with 10 bases between. This CDR3 comprises 14 residues. The germline V gene has CDR1 SGHVS and CDR2 FQNEAQ. The DNA for the CDR3 is TGTGCCAGCAGCTTAGATCGGGGGGCTCAGCCCCAGCATTTT. Its protein is CASSLDRGAQPQHF.

The chain combines TRBV2 with TRBJ2-1; maybe TRBD2 (8 bases). The length of the CDR3 is 15 residues. Looked up from germline, CDR1 is SNHLY and CDR2 is FYNNEI. The germline V and J ends were trimmed by 6 bases and 1 base, with 13 bases remaining between them. The CDR3 DNA is TGTGCCAGCAGCCGGGAGGGGGCGTCCTACAATGAGCAGTTCTTC. The encoded protein is CASSREGASYNEQFF.

The CDR3 bases are TGCGCCAGCAGTCCGGGACACCGTGAGCAGTTCTTC. This sequence encodes CASSPGHREQFF. The V and J genes are TRBV10-2 and TRBJ2-1, with D possibly matching TRBD1 (6 bases). CDR1 WSHSY and CDR2 SAAADI come from the germline V gene. The CDR3 spans 12 residues. The V end was cut by 5 bases, the J end by 9 bases, with 11 bases between.

This CDR3 reads CASSLVNVQVTYEQYF. DNA of the CDR3: TGTGCCAGCAGCTTAGTCAACGTCCAGGTTACCTACGAGCAGTACTTC. This chain links TRBV7-2 with TRBJ2-7, with D hard to call. This CDR3 contains 16 residues. The V gene's germline CDR1 is SGHTA and CDR2 FQGNSA. Trimming stripped 1 base from V and 2 bases from J, with 15 bases between.

This clone has a handful of counts. V and J are TRBV25-1 and TRBJ1-5, with unresolved D. Germline CDR1 MGHDK, CDR2 SYGVNS. CDR3 size: 11 residues. V was clipped by 11 bases and J by 6 bases, with 11 bases between them. DNA of the CDR3: TGTGCCGCTGCAATCGGTCAGCCCCAGCATTTT. Translating gives CAAAIGQPQHF.